Sequencing of this TCR beta chain was carried out in a study of blood T cells in healthy people across ages. Study outcomes and limitations: Significant beta diversity loss was already apparent by age roughly 40, declining roughly linearly. Diversity estimates drawn from one million T cells were deemed underestimates.

Primed by a sample-barcoded 5' primer and a J-beta primer mix, a second PCR proceeded for about 7 to 11 cycles. One entry per CDR3 protein, called by TCRdb with MiXCR from the 5' RACE reads. The repertoire holds approximately 690,000 distinct CDR3 sequences, with 58% as singletons. The authors extracted at least 6 micrograms of total RNA per sample. V lost 5 bases and J lost 1, with 8 bases in between. The CDR3 consists of 13 residues. The germline gives CDR1 LGHNA, CDR2 YNFKEQ. Of note for this clonotype: Its antigen is still unknown.

The sequenced sample consisted of blood. The clonotype was recovered from a man aged 60 to 69 in good health. The rearrangement joins TRBV4-2 to TRBJ1-2; D may be TRBD1 (5 bases). The CDR3 spells CASSIDSNYGYTF. DNA of the CDR3: TGTGCCAGCAGCATCGACAGTAACTATGGCTACACCTTC.